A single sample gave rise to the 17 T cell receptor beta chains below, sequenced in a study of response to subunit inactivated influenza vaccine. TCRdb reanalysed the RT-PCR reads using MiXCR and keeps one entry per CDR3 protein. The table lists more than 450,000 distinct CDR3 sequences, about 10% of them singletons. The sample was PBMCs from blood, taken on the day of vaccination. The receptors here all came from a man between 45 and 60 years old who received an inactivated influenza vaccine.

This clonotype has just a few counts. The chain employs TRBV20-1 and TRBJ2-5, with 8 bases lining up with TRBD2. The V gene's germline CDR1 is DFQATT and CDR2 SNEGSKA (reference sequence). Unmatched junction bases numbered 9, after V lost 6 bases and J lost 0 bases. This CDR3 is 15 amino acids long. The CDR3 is CSAKKAGGNQETQYF. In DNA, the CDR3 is TGCAGTGCAAAGAAGGCGGGGGGTAACCAAGAGACCCAGTACTTC.

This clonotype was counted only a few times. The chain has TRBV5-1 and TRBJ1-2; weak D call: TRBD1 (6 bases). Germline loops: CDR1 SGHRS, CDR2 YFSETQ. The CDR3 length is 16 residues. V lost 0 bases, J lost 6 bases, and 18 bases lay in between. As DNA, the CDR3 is TGCGCCAGCAGCTTGGCCGGAATGGGGGCAGGGGATGGCTACACCTTC. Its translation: CASSLAGMGAGDGYTF.

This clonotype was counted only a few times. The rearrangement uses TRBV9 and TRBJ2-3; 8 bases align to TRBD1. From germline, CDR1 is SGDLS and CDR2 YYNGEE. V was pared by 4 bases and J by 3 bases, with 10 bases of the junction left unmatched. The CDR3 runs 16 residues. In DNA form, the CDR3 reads TGTGCCAGCAGCCAGAACCCGGACAGGGCAACAGATACGCAGTATTTT. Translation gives CASSQNPDRATDTQYF. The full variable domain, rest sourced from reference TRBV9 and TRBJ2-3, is DSGVTQTPKHLITATGQRVTLRCSPRSGDLSVYWYQQSLDQGLQFLIQYYNGEERAKGNILERFSAQQFPDLHSELNLSSLELGDSALYFCASSQNPDRATDTQYFGPGTRLTVL.

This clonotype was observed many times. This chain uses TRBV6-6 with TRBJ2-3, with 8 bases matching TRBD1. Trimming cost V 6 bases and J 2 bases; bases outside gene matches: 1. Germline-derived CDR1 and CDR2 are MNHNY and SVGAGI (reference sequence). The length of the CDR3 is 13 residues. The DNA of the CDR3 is TGTGCCAGCAGGGACAGGGTCACAGATACGCAGTATTTT. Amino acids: CASRDRVTDTQYF.

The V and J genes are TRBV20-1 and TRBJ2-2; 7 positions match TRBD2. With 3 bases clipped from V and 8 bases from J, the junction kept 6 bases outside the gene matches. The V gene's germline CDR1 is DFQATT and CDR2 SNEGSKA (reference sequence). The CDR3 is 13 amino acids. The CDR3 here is CSASSSGRGELFF. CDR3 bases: TGCAGTGCTAGCAGTAGCGGGCGGGGGGAGCTGTTTTTT.

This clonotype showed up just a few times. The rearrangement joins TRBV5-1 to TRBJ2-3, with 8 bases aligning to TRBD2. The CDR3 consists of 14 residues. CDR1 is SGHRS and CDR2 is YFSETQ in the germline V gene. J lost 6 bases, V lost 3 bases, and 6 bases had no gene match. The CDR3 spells CASSSGTRMDTQYF. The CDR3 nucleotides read TGCGCCAGCAGCTCCGGGACTAGGATGGATACGCAGTATTTT.

This chain's CDR3 is CASSTREGYEQYF. Here the CDR3 DNA reads TGCGCCAGCAGCACCAGGGAGGGCTACGAGCAGTACTTC. The V gene is TRBV5-1, the J gene TRBJ2-7; TRBD2 agrees at 7 bases. Germline values: CDR1 SGHRS, CDR2 YFSETQ. The CDR3 extends over 13 amino acids. V gave up 4 bases and J gave up 3 bases; unmatched junction bases: 4.

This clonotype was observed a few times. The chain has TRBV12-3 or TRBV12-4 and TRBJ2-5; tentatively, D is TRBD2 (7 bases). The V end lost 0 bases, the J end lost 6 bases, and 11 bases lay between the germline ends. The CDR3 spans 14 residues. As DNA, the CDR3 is TGTGCCAGCAGTTTAGCGGGAGGGGGACAGACCCAGTACTTC. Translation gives CASSLAGGGQTQYF.

CDR3 loop: CSARLAGATYNEQFF. CDR3 nucleotides: TGCAGTGCCCGACTAGCGGGGGCCACATACAATGAGCAGTTCTTC. The J gene is TRBJ2-1, the V gene TRBV20-1, with 12 bases lining up with TRBD2. The CDR3 is made up of 15 amino acids. Germline V gene lookup returns CDR1 DFQATT and CDR2 SNEGSKA (reference sequence). V lost 6 bases, J lost 4 bases, and 7 bases stayed unmatched.

Written as DNA, the CDR3 is TGTGCCAGCTCACCGAAGTTGAAGGTCGGCACAGATACGCAGTATTTT. This sequence encodes CASSPKLKVGTDTQYF. The V call is TRBV18, the J call TRBJ2-3; D call uncertain. This CDR3 has 16 residues. The V gene lost 3 bases and the J gene lost 1 base, with 14 bases spanning the gap. From germline, CDR1 is KGHSH and CDR2 LQKENI. The full variable domain, its missing parts supplied by reference TRBV18 and TRBJ2-3, is NAGVMQNPRHLVRRRGQEARLRCSPMKGHSHVYWYRQLPEEGLKFMVYLQKENIIDESGMPKERFSAEFPKEGPSILRIQQVVRGDSAAYFCASSPKLKVGTDTQYFGPGTRLTVL.

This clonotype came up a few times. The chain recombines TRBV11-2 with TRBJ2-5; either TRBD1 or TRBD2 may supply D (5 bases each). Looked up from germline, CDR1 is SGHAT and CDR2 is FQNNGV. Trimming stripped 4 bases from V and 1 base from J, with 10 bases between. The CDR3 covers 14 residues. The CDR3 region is CASSYEGFQETQYF. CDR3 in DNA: TGTGCCAGCAGCTATGAGGGGTTCCAAGAGACCCAGTACTTC.

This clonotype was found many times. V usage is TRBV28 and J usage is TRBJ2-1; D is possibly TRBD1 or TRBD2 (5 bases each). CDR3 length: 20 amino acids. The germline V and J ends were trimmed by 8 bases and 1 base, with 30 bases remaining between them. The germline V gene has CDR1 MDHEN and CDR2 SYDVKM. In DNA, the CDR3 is TGTGCCAGCTCCAGGAGCAGTTTAATGTGGGGGAGCAAATCCTACAATGAGCAGTTCTTC. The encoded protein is CASSRSSLMWGSKSYNEQFF.

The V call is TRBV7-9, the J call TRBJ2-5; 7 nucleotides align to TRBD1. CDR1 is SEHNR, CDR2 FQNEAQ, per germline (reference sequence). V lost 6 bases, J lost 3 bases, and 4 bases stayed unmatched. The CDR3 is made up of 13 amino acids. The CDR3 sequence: CASRPGQKETQYF. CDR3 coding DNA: TGTGCCAGCAGGCCGGGACAGAAAGAGACCCAGTACTTC.

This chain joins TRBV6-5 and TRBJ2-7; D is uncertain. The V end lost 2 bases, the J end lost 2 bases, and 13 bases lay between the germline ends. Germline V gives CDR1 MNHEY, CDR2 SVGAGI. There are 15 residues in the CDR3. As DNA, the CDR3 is TGTGCCAGCAGTTACCGTGCCCGACAAGCCTACGAGCAGTACTTC. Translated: CASSYRARQAYEQYF.

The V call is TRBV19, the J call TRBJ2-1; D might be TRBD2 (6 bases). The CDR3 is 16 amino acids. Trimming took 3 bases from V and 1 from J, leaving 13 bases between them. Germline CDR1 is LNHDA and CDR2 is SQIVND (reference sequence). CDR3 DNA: TGTGCCAGTAGTATCTTCGGGAGCGGGTCCTACAATGAGCAGTTCTTC. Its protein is CASSIFGSGSYNEQFF.

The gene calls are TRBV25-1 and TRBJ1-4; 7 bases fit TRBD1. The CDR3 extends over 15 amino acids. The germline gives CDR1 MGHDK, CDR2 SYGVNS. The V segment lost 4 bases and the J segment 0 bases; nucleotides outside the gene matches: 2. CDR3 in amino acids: CASSGGQSTNEKLFF. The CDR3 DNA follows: TGTGCCAGCAGTGGGGGACAGTCAACTAATGAAAAACTGTTTTTT.

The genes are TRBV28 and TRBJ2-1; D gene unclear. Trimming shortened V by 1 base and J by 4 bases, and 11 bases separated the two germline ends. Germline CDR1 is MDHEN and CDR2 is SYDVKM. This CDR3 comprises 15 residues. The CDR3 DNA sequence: TGTGCCAGCAGTTTATTCAAGGGTGTGTACAATGAGCAGTTCTTC. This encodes CASSLFKGVYNEQFF.